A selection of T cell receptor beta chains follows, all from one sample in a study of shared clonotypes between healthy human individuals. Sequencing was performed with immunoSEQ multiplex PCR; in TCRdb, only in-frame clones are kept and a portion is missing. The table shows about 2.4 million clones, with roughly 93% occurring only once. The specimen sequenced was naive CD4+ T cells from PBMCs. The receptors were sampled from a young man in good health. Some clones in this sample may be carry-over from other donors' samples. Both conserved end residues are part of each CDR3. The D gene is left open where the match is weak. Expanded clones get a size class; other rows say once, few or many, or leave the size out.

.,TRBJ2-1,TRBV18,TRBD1,CASSGDRAYEQFF,TGTGCCAGCTCAGGAGACAGGGCATATGAGCAGTTCTTC
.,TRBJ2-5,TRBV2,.,CASSESGVGETQYF,TGTGCCAGCAGTGAATCCGGGGTAGGGGAGACCCAGTACTTC
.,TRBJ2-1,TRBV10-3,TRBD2,CAILSAGGNNEQFF,TGTGCCATCTTGTCAGCGGGAGGAAACAATGAGCAGTTCTTC
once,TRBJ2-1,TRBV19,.,CASRGAGEQFF,TGTGCCAGTCGTGGGGCTGGTGAGCAGTTCTTC
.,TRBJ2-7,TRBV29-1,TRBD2,CSVEGLAGDEQYF,TGCAGCGTTGAAGGACTAGCGGGAGACGAGCAGTACTTC
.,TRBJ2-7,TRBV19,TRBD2,CASSRLAGSYEQYF,TGTGCCAGTAGCAGACTAGCGGGGTCCTACGAGCAGTACTTC
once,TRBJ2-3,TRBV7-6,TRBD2,CASSLGGTSTDTQYF,TGTGCCAGCAGCTTAGGGGGGACTAGCACGGATACGCAGTATTTT
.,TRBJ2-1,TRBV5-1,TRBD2,CASSLGDGAGVVNEQFF,TGCGCCAGCAGCTTGGGGGATGGAGCGGGAGTGGTGAATGAGCAGTTCTTC
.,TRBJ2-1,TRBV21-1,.,CAGSRLAADEQFF,TGTGCCGGGTCCAGACTAGCAGCAGATGAGCAGTTCTTC
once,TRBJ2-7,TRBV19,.,CASSGRNYEQYF,TGTGCCAGTAGCGGGAGAAACTACGAGCAGTACTTC
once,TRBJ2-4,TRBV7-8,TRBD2,CASSSPGLADTRAKNIQYF,TGTGCCAGCAGCTCACCGGGACTAGCGGACACTAGGGCCAAAAACATTCAGTACTTC
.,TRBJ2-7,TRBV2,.,CASSEARQSYEQYF,TGTGCCAGCAGTGAAGCCCGCCAGTCCTACGAGCAGTACTTC
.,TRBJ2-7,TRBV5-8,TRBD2,CASSFSLAGSGDEQYF,TGTGCCAGCAGCTTCTCACTAGCGGGGTCAGGAGACGAGCAGTACTTC
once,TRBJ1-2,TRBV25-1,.,CAAGDISTHNYGYTF,TGTGCAGCTGGGGACATTTCTACTCATAACTATGGCTACACCTTC
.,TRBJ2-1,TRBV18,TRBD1,CASSPRTGGISEQFF,TGTGCCAGCTCACCACGGACAGGGGGAATAAGTGAGCAGTTCTTC
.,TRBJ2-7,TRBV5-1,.,CASSLDGGYSYEQYF,TGCGCCAGCAGCTTGGACGGGGGATACTCCTACGAGCAGTACTTC